One sample yielded the 19 T cell receptor beta chains listed below, sequenced in a study of shared clonotypes between healthy human individuals. The table came from immunoSEQ multiplex PCR; TCRdb's copy has only in-frame clones and leaves some out. The data show 2 million to 3 million clones, over 85% seen once. Sequenced: naive CD4+ T cells from PBMCs. Specified subset: CD45RA+ positively selected. Every receptor here comes from a man between 18 and 35 years old in good health. Some clones in this sample may be carry-over from other donors' samples.

The J gene is TRBJ1-1, the V gene TRBV29-1; tentatively, D is TRBD1 (5 bases). The CDR3 is 15 residues long. Germline loops: CDR1 SQVTM, CDR2 ANQGSEA. Trimming took off 7 bases at V and 1 base at J, with 19 bases between the two ends. The CDR3 DNA follows: TGCAGCGGGAGGGCAGGGTCTTTGGGGAACACTGAAGCTTTCTTT. Its protein is CSGRAGSLGNTEAFF.

To note about this clone: In the same sample, other DNA sequences code for this CDR3. The chain joins TRBV28 to TRBJ1-1; D ambiguous. The CDR3 has 13 residues. With 6 bases removed from V and 2 bases from J, the gap between germline ends came to 10 bases. Germline-derived CDR1 and CDR2 are MDHEN and SYDVKM. CDR3 amino acids: CASRRTVNTEAFF. The DNA of the CDR3 is TGTGCCAGCAGACGCACCGTCAACACTGAAGCTTTCTTT.

V gene TRBV5-6 combines with J gene TRBJ2-7, with TRBD2 matching 10 bases. The V and J ends lost 4 bases and 0 bases, in that order; junction bases with no gene match: 1. CDR1 and CDR2 from the germline V gene are SGHDT and YYEEEE. The CDR3 covers 14 residues. CDR3 nucleotide sequence: TGTGCCAGCAGCCCTAGCGGGAGCTCCTACGAGCAGTACTTC. Translating gives CASSPSGSSYEQYF.

Concerning this clone itself: Within the sample, other DNA sequences also encode this same CDR3. The CDR3: CASSLEGRGNYGYTF. DNA for the CDR3: TGTGCCAGCAGCTTAGAGGGCAGGGGGAACTATGGCTACACCTTC. The chain employs TRBV11-2 and TRBJ1-2; 7 positions agree with TRBD1. In germline, CDR1 is SGHAT, CDR2 FQNNGV. The CDR3 runs 15 residues. Germline trimming cut 0 bases from V and 2 bases from J; bases unmatched to any gene: 3.

The CDR3 DNA reads as TGTGCCAGCAGTTGGACAGGGGGAAGAGGCGAGCAGTACTTC. Its protein is CASSWTGGRGEQYF. The V call is TRBV6-5, the J call TRBJ2-7, with TRBD1 matching over 10 bases. The CDR3 consists of 14 residues. Germline assignment: CDR1 MNHEY and CDR2 SVGAGI. J lost 6 bases, V lost 4 bases, and 6 bases had no gene match.

V and J are TRBV30 and TRBJ1-2; D remains ambiguous. Deletions cut 2 bases from V and 1 base from J, with 14 bases between. The CDR3 is 15 amino acids. Germline CDR1 reads GTSNPN; CDR2 reads SVGIG (reference sequence). The CDR3: CAWSLLGQNNYGYTF. For the CDR3, the DNA is TGTGCCTGGAGTCTTCTAGGGCAGAATAACTATGGCTACACCTTC.

The chain joins TRBV5-4 to TRBJ1-1, with D unclear. Trimming left V 4 bases short and J 4 bases short, with 8 bases between. This CDR3 is 12 amino acids long. The germline gives CDR1 SGHNT, CDR2 YYREEE (reference sequence). CDR3 sequence reads: CASSRDSTEAFF. As DNA, the CDR3 is TGTGCCAGCAGCCGAGATTCCACTGAAGCTTTCTTT. Complete variable domain (other parts from reference TRBV5-4 and TRBJ1-1): ETGVTQSPTHLIKTRGQQVTLRCSSQSGHNTVSWYQQALGQGPQFIFQYYREEENGRGNFPPRFSGLQFPNYSSELNVNALELDDSALYLCASSRDSTEAFFGQGTRLTVV.

The V call is TRBV28, the J call TRBJ1-6; D might be TRBD1 (5 bases). The CDR3 sequence is 15 residues long. V lost 2 bases and J lost 7, with 12 bases in between. CDR1 MDHEN and CDR2 SYDVKM come from the germline V gene. CDR3 bases: TGTGCCAGCAGTTTAGCAGGGTATGGCAATTCACCCCTCCACTTT. Translating it yields CASSLAGYGNSPLHF. Looking up the rest from reference TRBV28 and TRBJ1-6 gives the full variable domain: DVKVTQSSRYLVKRTGEKVFLECVQDMDHENMFWYRQDPGLGLRLIYFSYDVKMKEKGDIPEGYSVSREKKERFSLILESASTNQTSMYLCASSLAGYGNSPLHFGNGTRLTVT.

This chain joins TRBV6-5 and TRBJ2-3; 9 bases agree with TRBD2. This CDR3 has 14 residues. The germline gives CDR1 MNHEY, CDR2 SVGAGI. V shed 11 bases, J shed 0 bases, and the junction held 6 bases outside the gene matches. The CDR3 sequence: CACSGRPSTDTQYF. The CDR3 DNA reads as TGTGCCTGTAGCGGGAGACCTAGCACAGATACGCAGTATTTT.

As for this clone: Other nucleotide sequences in the sample specify the same CDR3. The rearrangement links TRBV5-6 to TRBJ2-7, with D unresolved. Trimming pared 0 bases from V and 1 base from J, leaving 8 bases between. Germline lookup yields CDR1 SGHDT and CDR2 YYEEEE. This CDR3 spans 14 amino acids. The chain's CDR3 is CASSLDSRSYEQYF. The CDR3 DNA reads as TGTGCCAGCAGCTTGGACAGCCGTTCCTACGAGCAGTACTTC.

The genes are TRBV14 and TRBJ1-2; D remains unclear. V dropped 0 bases and J dropped 4 bases, with 21 bases sitting between them. The CDR3 covers 18 residues. Germline V gives CDR1 SGHDN, CDR2 FVKESK. CDR3 DNA sequence: TGTGCCAGCAGCCAAGATTATCATCTACCTCCCTGGGGCTATGGCTACACCTTC. This sequence encodes CASSQDYHLPPWGYGYTF.

The chain links TRBV2 to TRBJ1-4; 7 bases agree with TRBD1. This CDR3 region has 15 residues. V lost 8 bases, J lost 5 bases, and 11 bases stayed unmatched. Looked up from germline, CDR1 is SNHLY and CDR2 is FYNNEI. This chain's CDR3 is CASGEVGTANEKLFF. The CDR3 nucleotides are TGTGCCAGCGGGGAGGTTGGGACAGCGAATGAAAAACTGTTTTTT.

The CDR3 DNA sequence: TGTGCCAGTAGTACCGGGACATCGAGCTACACCTTC. It is translated as CASSTGTSSYTF. The gene calls are TRBV19 and TRBJ1-2; a weak D match, TRBD1 (6 bases). Germline CDR1 is LNHDA and CDR2 is SQIVND (reference sequence). Trimming removed 4 bases from V and 9 bases from J, with 12 bases in between. The CDR3 has 12 amino acids. The full variable domain, in which reference TRBV19 and TRBJ1-2 provide the parts outside the CDR3, is DGGITQSPKYLFRKEGQNVTLSCEQNLNHDAMYWYRQDPGQGLRLIYYSQIVNDFQKGDIAEGYSVSREKKESFPLTVTSAQKNPTAFYLCASSTGTSSYTFGSGTRLTVV.

The V gene is TRBV5-1, the J gene TRBJ2-3, with a possible D match to TRBD2 (6 bases). V lost 0 bases to trimming and J lost 7 bases, with 15 bases between them. The CDR3 loop spans 15 amino acids. CDR1 and CDR2 from the germline V gene are SGHRS and YFSETQ. CDR3 in amino acids: CASSLEAGFENTQYF. For the CDR3, the DNA is TGCGCCAGCAGCTTGGAGGCGGGATTTGAAAATACGCAGTATTTT. Complete variable domain (other parts from reference TRBV5-1 and TRBJ2-3): KAGVTQTPRYLIKTRGQQVTLSCSPISGHRSVSWYQQTPGQGLQFLFEYFSETQRNKGNFPGRFSGRQFSNSRSEMNVSTLELGDSALYLCASSLEAGFENTQYFGPGTRLTVL.

This sequence joins TRBV4-3 and TRBJ2-3; D unresolved. The CDR3 covers 16 residues. The V gene lost 0 bases and the J gene lost 1 base, with 11 bases spanning the gap. Germline V CDR1 and CDR2: LGHNA, YSLEER. This chain's CDR3 is CASSQDGSQGTDTQYF. CDR3 DNA: TGCGCCAGCAGCCAAGATGGCAGCCAGGGCACAGATACGCAGTATTTT.

The V and J genes are TRBV9 and TRBJ2-5, with 7 nucleotides matching TRBD2. The CDR3 has 15 residues. J lost 4 bases, V lost 4 bases, and 10 bases had no gene match. The germline V gene has CDR1 SGDLS and CDR2 YYNGEE. The DNA for the CDR3 is TGTGCCAGCAGCTCCGAGGGCAGGGAGGGAGAGACCCAGTACTTC. This encodes CASSSEGREGETQYF.

The chain uses TRBV19 and TRBJ2-7; 11 bases match TRBD1. The V and J ends lost 3 bases and 0 bases, in that order; junction bases with no gene match: 1. CDR1 LNHDA and CDR2 SQIVND come from the germline V gene (reference sequence). CDR3 length: 15 amino acids. The CDR3 loop is CASSIGTGGSYEQYF. The CDR3 DNA reads as TGTGCCAGTAGTATCGGGACAGGGGGCTCCTACGAGCAGTACTTC.

Written as DNA, the CDR3 is TGTGCCAGCAGCTTACTCGGCTCTGGGGCCAACGTCCTGACTTTC. This translates into CASSLLGSGANVLTF. The V call is TRBV7-3, the J call TRBJ2-6; D is unclear. This CDR3 region has 15 residues. V gave up 2 bases and J gave up 0 bases, with 5 bases separating them. In germline, CDR1 is SGHTA, CDR2 FQGTGA.

The rearrangement uses TRBV7-3 and TRBJ2-7; possibly TRBD2 for D (5 bases). The germline gives CDR1 SGHTA, CDR2 FQGTGA. The CDR3 covers 14 residues. Trimming pared 5 bases from V and 0 bases from J, leaving 11 bases between. The CDR3: CASSVPSFSYEQYF. The CDR3 bases are TGTGCCAGCAGCGTCCCTAGCTTCTCCTACGAGCAGTACTTC.